Listed here are 14 T cell receptor beta chains from one sample, sequenced in a study of shared clonotypes between healthy human individuals. Sequencing used immunoSEQ multiplex PCR; TCRdb keeps in-frame clones, though not all of them. The sample gives approximately 2.4 million clones, more than 90% of which show up once; over 0.1% is in the top ten. The sequenced sample was naive CD4+ T cells sorted from blood. Subset described: CD45RA+ positively selected. Receptor source: a man younger than 35 in good health.

J is TRBJ1-4 and V is TRBV2; 10 positions match TRBD1. The CDR3 contains 15 residues. The ends lost 6 bases at V and 8 bases at J; junction bases unmatched: 9. Per germline, CDR1 SNHLY and CDR2 FYNNEI. DNA for the CDR3: TGTGCCAGCAGAAGACAGGGGGCGTCGGAGGAAAAACTGTTTTTT. Translated, it gives CASRRQGASEEKLFF.

This clone is a singleton in its sample. The CDR3 coding sequence is TGTGCCTGGAAAAAAGGGGTAGAGACACGCCCGTCCCAGCCCCAGCATTTT. This gives the protein CAWKKGVETRPSQPQHF. V and J are TRBV30 and TRBJ1-5; a weak D match, TRBD1 (5 bases). Germline V lookup: CDR1 GTSNPN, CDR2 SVGIG (reference sequence). The CDR3 is 17 residues long. V was clipped by 4 bases and J by 7 bases, with 26 bases between them. Combining the CDR3 with reference TRBV30 and TRBJ1-5 gives the whole variable domain SQTIHQWPATLVQPVGSPLSLECTVEGTSNPNLYWYRQAAGRGLQLLFYSVGIGQISSEVPQNLSASRPQDRQFILSSKKLLLSDSGFYLCAWKKGVETRPSQPQHFGDGTRLSIL.

This clone has a single count. This chain uses TRBV10-3 with TRBJ2-1; D may be TRBD1 or TRBD2 (5 bases each). Germline CDR1 and CDR2: ENHRY and SYGVKD. With 4 bases removed from V and 7 bases from J, the gap between germline ends came to 8 bases. The CDR3 sequence is 12 residues long. CDR3 sequence: CAISGGKNEQFF. The CDR3 DNA reads TGTGCCATCAGTGGGGGGAAAAATGAGCAGTTCTTC.

V and J are TRBV10-3 and TRBJ2-4, with 11 positions matching TRBD2. The CDR3 covers 14 residues. CDR1 ENHRY and CDR2 SYGVKD come from the germline V gene. The V segment lost 5 bases and the J segment 5 bases; nucleotides outside the gene matches: 2. The CDR3 sequence: CAISPGLAENIQYF. The CDR3 DNA reads TGTGCCATCAGTCCGGGACTAGCGGAAAACATTCAGTACTTC.

The V and J genes are TRBV20-1 and TRBJ2-7; D not resolved. In germline, CDR1 is DFQATT, CDR2 SNEGSKA (reference sequence). With 6 bases removed from V and 3 bases from J, the gap between germline ends came to 9 bases. The length of the CDR3 is 11 residues. Written as DNA, the CDR3 is TGCAGTGCCCTCAGCTACTACGAGCAGTACTTC. Its protein product is CSALSYYEQYF.

The table lists this clone with a count of one. The rearrangement joins TRBV4-1 to TRBJ2-5; possible D gene TRBD1, 5 bases. V dropped 4 bases and J dropped 4 bases, with 10 bases sitting between them. CDR3 length equals 13 residues. The V gene's germline CDR1 is MGHRA and CDR2 YSYEKL. CDR3: CASSLDNSETQYF. The CDR3 nucleotides are TGCGCCAGCAGCCTGGACAACTCAGAGACCCAGTACTTC.

The V and J genes are TRBV21-1 and TRBJ2-7; the tabulated D call, TRBD1, remains unverified against the DNA. TRBV21-1 is marked as a pseudogene. The CDR3 consists of 16 residues. The DNA of the CDR3 is TGTGCCAGCAGCAATCGGTTCTGGACAGGTCCCTACGAGCAGTACTTC. Its translation: CASSNRFWTGPYEQYF.

The chain employs TRBV6-1 and TRBJ2-1; no clear D. This CDR3 contains 14 residues. Germline V CDR1 and CDR2: MNHNS, SASEGT. Deletions cut 8 bases from V and 2 bases from J, with 13 bases between. CDR3 DNA sequence: TGTGCCAGCCTTCGGGTAGGACCCTACAATGAGCAGTTCTTC. Protein product: CASLRVGPYNEQFF.

The rearrangement uses TRBV7-2 and TRBJ2-1; TRBD2 agrees at 12 bases. V shed 5 bases and J 12 bases; nucleotides not matched to a gene: 8. Germline CDR1 reads SGHTA; CDR2 reads FQGNSA. The CDR3 has 14 amino acids. CDR3 sequence (DNA): TGTGCCAGCAGCCCTCGGACTAGCGGGATGAGGCAGTTCTTC. Translating it yields CASSPRTSGMRQFF.

V usage is TRBV28 and J usage is TRBJ2-7; D is unclear. CDR3 length: 15 amino acids. V was shortened by 9 bases and J by 6 bases, with 24 bases between the two germline ends. Germline V gives CDR1 MDHEN, CDR2 SYDVKM. The CDR3 nucleotides read TGTGCCAGTTTTTCCTCAATCCCAGGTTCGCCCGAGCAGTACTTC. Protein sequence: CASFSSIPGSPEQYF.

The V gene is TRBV28, the J gene TRBJ1-4, with a tentative D call TRBD1 (6 bases). V was pared by 8 bases and J by 0 bases, with 16 bases between. This CDR3 has 16 amino acids. Germline CDR1 reads MDHEN; CDR2 reads SYDVKM. The CDR3 DNA follows: TGTGCCAGCGGCTCGCCGGGGGGGCCAACTAATGAAAAACTGTTTTTT. Protein: CASGSPGGPTNEKLFF.

The CDR3 loop reads CASSAIRGHLGEQFF. For the CDR3, the DNA is TGTGCCAGCAGCGCAATCAGGGGGCACCTAGGTGAGCAGTTCTTC. The chain employs TRBV11-2 and TRBJ2-1; 8 nucleotides line up with TRBD1. Trimming took 5 bases from V and 9 from J; bases not matched to a gene: 12. Germline loops: CDR1 SGHAT, CDR2 FQNNGV. The CDR3 consists of 15 residues.

The V call is TRBV6-5, the J call TRBJ2-2, with 8 nucleotides matching TRBD2. The CDR3 is made up of 13 amino acids. From germline, CDR1 is MNHEY and CDR2 SVGAGI. V shed 6 bases, J shed 7 bases, and the junction held 4 bases outside the gene matches. This chain's CDR3 is CASRESGSGELFF. The CDR3 coding sequence is TGTGCCAGCAGGGAAAGCGGGAGCGGGGAGCTGTTTTTT.

The rearrangement uses TRBV6-6 and TRBJ2-5; no reliable D call. This CDR3 is 13 amino acids long. Trimming stripped 2 bases from V and 5 bases from J, with 9 bases between. Germline V gene lookup returns CDR1 MNHNY and CDR2 SVGAGI (reference sequence). The CDR3 is CASSYIRSETQYF. CDR3 nucleotide sequence: TGTGCCAGCAGTTACATCCGGTCGGAGACCCAGTACTTC.